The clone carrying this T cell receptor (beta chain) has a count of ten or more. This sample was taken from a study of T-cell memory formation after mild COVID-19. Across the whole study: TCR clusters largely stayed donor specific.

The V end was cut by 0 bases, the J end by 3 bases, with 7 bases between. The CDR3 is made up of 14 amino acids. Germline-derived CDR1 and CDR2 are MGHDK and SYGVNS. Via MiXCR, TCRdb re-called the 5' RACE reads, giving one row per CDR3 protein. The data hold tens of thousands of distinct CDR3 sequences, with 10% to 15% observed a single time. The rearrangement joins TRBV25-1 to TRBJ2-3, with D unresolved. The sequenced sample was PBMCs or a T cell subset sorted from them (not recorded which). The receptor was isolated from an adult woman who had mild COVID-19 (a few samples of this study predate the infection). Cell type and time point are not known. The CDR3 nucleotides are TGTGCCAGCAGTGAATACTCCCTTACAGATACGCAGTATTTT. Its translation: CASSEYSLTDTQYF.